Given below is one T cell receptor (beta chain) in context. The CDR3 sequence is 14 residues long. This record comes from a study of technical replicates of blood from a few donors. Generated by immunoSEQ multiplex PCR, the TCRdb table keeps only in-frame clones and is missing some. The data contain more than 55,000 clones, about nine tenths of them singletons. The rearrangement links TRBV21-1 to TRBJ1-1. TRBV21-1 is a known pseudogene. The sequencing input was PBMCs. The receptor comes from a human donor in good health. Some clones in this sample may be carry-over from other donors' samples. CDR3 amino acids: CASSKVADCAEAFF. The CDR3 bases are TGTGCCAGCAGCAAAGTGGCGGACTGCGCTGAAGCTTTCTTT.